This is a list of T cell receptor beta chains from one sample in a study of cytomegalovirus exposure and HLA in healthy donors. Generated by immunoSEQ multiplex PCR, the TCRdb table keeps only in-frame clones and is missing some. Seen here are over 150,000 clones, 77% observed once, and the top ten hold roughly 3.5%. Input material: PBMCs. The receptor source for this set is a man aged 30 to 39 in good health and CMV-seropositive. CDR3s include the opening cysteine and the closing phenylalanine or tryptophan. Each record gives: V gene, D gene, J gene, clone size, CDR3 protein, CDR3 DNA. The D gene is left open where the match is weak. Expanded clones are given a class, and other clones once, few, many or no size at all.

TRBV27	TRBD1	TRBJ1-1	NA	CASALFGTGMNTEAFF	TGTGCCAGCGCTTTATTCGGGACAGGGATGAACACTGAAGCTTTCTTT
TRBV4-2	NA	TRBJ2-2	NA	CASSQERTQGNTGELFF	TGTGCCAGCAGCCAAGAGCGCACACAGGGGAACACCGGGGAGCTGTTTTTT
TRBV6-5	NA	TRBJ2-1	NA	CASSYSTGWEQFF	TGTGCCAGCAGTTACTCGACCGGGTGGGAGCAGTTCTTC
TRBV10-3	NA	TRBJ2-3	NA	CAISEVDRDTQYF	TGTGCCATCAGTGAGGTGGACAGAGATACGCAGTATTTT
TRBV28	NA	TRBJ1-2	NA	CASSFMITLRANYGYTF	TGTGCCAGCAGTTTTATGATAACTTTAAGAGCTAACTATGGCTACACCTTC
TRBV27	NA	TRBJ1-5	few	CASSAGDQPQHF	TGTGCCAGCAGCGCGGGAGATCAGCCCCAGCATTTT
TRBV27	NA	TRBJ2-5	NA	CASSPFPISGQETQYF	TGTGCCAGCAGTCCCTTCCCCATTAGCGGACAAGAGACCCAGTACTTC
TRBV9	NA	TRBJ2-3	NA	CASSGKTSLSTDTQYF	TGTGCCAGCAGCGGTAAAACTAGCCTCTCTACAGATACGCAGTATTTT
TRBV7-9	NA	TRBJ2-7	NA	CASSLLSGEQYF	TGTGCCAGCAGCTTATTGTCGGGCGAGCAGTACTTC
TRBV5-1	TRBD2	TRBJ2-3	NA	CASSSGGPLTQYF	TGCGCCAGCAGCTCGGGGGGACCCCTTACGCAGTATTTT
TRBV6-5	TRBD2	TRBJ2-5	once	CASSYIGGVGETQYF	TGTGCCAGCAGTTACATCGGGGGGGTGGGAGAGACCCAGTACTTC
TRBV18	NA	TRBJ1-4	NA	CASSPSGEGQKLFF	TGTGCCAGCTCACCGTCGGGGGAGGGTCAAAAACTGTTTTTT
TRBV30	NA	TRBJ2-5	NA	CACHRNQETQYF	TGTGCCTGCCACAGGAACCAAGAGACCCAGTACTTC
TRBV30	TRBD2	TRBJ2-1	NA	CAWSAGTSGGFRNEQFF	TGTGCCTGGAGTGCCGGGACTAGCGGGGGGTTCCGGAATGAGCAGTTCTTC